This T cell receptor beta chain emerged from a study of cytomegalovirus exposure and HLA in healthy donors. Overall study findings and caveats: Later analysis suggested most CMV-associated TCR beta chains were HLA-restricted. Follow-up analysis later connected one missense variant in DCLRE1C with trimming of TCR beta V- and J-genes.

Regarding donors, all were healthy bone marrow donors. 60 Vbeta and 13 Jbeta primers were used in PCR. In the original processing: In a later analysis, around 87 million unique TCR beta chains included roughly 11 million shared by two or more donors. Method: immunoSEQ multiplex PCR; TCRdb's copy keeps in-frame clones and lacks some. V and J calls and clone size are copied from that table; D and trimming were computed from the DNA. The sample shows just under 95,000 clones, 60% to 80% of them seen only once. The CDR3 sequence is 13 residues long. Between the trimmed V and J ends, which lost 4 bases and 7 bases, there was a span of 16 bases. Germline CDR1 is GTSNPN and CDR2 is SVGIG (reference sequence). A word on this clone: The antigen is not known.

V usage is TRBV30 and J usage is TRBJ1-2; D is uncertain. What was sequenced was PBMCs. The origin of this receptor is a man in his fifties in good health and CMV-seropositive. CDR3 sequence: CAWKGGEGFGYTF. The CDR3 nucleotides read TGTGCCTGGAAGGGCGGCGAGGGTTTTGGCTACACCTTC.